This TCR beta chain was sequenced in a study of T-cell memory formation after mild COVID-19. Study-wide results and caveats: Later expanders leaned CD4+, whereas clones that contracted between day 15 and 85 were balanced CD4/CD8. Cross-reactive memory apparently joined, as some responding clones appeared in pre-infection memory.

The TCR alpha and TCR beta cDNA libraries, bearing sample barcodes and UMIs, were generated by 5'RACE using constant-segment primers. MiXCR, applied by TCRdb to the 5' RACE reads, yields one record per CDR3 protein. Seen here are 450,000 to 650,000 distinct CDR3 sequences, about a sixth observed once, and the top ten hold around 12%. A note on this clonotype: Its antigen is unknown.

This receptor was taken from an adult woman who had mild COVID-19 (a few samples of this study predate the infection). Cell type and time point are not known. Material: PBMCs or a T cell subset sorted from them (not recorded which).

The CDR3 DNA is TGTGCCAGCAGCCGCGGGACTAGCGGTCTCTACGAGCAGTACTTC. This sequence encodes CASSRGTSGLYEQYF. The chain combines TRBV9 with TRBJ2-7, with 11 bases identical to TRBD2. The germline gives CDR1 SGDLS, CDR2 YYNGEE. The CDR3 consists of 15 residues. V gave up 4 bases and J gave up 3 bases; unmatched junction bases: 6.